The clone carrying this T cell receptor (beta chain) was counted between two and nine times. These data belong to a study of beta chain features in type 1 diabetes. cDNA synthesis used the whole RNA isolate, giving expressed TCRB sequences. The assay was immunoSEQ multiplex PCR, and TCRdb's table has in-frame clones only and misses some. The data hold fewer than 200,000 clones, with 10% to 15% observed a single time. This CDR3 spans 11 amino acids. Looked up from germline, CDR1 is SNHLY and CDR2 is FYNNEI. Trimming left V 4 bases short and J 5 bases short, with 5 bases between. The genes are TRBV2 and TRBJ2-5; unclear D gene. The sequencing input was central memory CD4+ T cells from blood. The source is a young woman in good health. For the CDR3, the DNA is TGTGCCAGCAGTGTCGCGGAGACCCAGTACTTC. It codes for CASSVAETQYF.